A selection of T cell receptor beta chains follows, all from one sample in a study of cytomegalovirus exposure and HLA in healthy donors. Method: immunoSEQ multiplex PCR; TCRdb's copy keeps in-frame clones and lacks some. The sample lists 180,000 or so clones; about four fifths were seen once. The sequencing sample was made of PBMCs. The receptors here all came from a female donor in good health and CMV-seronegative. The CDR3 runs from the conserved cysteine through the conserved F or W. Fields, in order: J gene, D gene, V gene, CDR3 DNA, CDR3 protein. The D gene is left open where the match is weak.

TRBJ2-1	TRBD2	TRBV6-4	TGTGCCAGCAGTCGGGTAGCGGGAGGGCCCGACAATGAGCAGTTCTTC	CASSRVAGGPDNEQFF
TRBJ2-7	TRBD1	TRBV6-1	TGTGCCAGCCTCGACGGACAGGTCTCCTACGAGCAGTACTTC	CASLDGQVSYEQYF
TRBJ1-1	NA	TRBV27	TGTGCCAGCAGTTTATCGCGGCTGATGAACACTGAAGCTTTCTTT	CASSLSRLMNTEAFF
TRBJ2-7	NA	TRBV7-6	TGTGCCAGCAGCTTAGGGGCGGGGGGACAGTTTGCGCAGTACTTC	CASSLGAGGQFAQYF
TRBJ1-2	NA	TRBV27	TGTGCCAGCAGTGGAGCTGACAGGCCTCAAGGTGGCTACACCTTC	CASSGADRPQGGYTF
TRBJ1-2	NA	TRBV7-9	TGTGCCAGCAGCACCATCAATGGGGCTGGCTACACCTTC	CASSTINGAGYTF
TRBJ2-7	TRBD1	TRBV19	TGTGCCAGTAGTATGAGCCCACAGGGGGCGCGATACGAGCAGTACTTC	CASSMSPQGARYEQYF
TRBJ1-4	NA	TRBV19	TGTGCCAGTAACGCCGGGGAGGCCTATAATGAAAAACTGTTTTTT	CASNAGEAYNEKLFF
TRBJ2-1	TRBD1	TRBV6-4	TGTGCCAGCAGCTGGACAGGATCCTTTCCCTACAATGAGCAATTCTTC	CASSWTGSFPYNEQFF
TRBJ2-7	TRBD1	TRBV23-1	TGCGCCAGCAACCAAGACAGGGTAAAACACGAGCAGTACTTC	CASNQDRVKHEQYF
TRBJ1-6	NA	TRBV5-1	TGCGCCAGCAGCTCGGGGGGCTTTAATTCACCCCTCCACTTT	CASSSGGFNSPLHF
TRBJ2-2	NA	TRBV4-2	TGTGCCAGCAGCCAGGTGACAGCCACCGGGGAGCTGTTTTTT	CASSQVTATGELFF
TRBJ1-1	TRBD1	TRBV9	TGTGCCAGCAGCGTGGGGACAGGGGCATTGAACACTGAAGCTTTCTTT	CASSVGTGALNTEAFF
TRBJ1-1	TRBD1	TRBV28	TGTGCCAGCAGTCCAGGGGGCTGGACTGAAGCTTTCTTT	CASSPGGWTEAFF
TRBJ2-7	TRBD2	TRBV27	TGTGCCAGCACACCCCGCGGGGGCTACGAGCAGTACTTC	CASTPRGGYEQYF
TRBJ1-1	TRBD1	TRBV5-1	TGCGCCAGCAGCCTCGGACAGGGGCGGAACACTGAAGCTTTCTTT	CASSLGQGRNTEAFF
TRBJ1-5	TRBD1	TRBV9	TGTGCCAGCAGCGTAGATGACAGGGGTTCTGGGCCCCAGCATTTT	CASSVDDRGSGPQHF